A single sample is the source of the 9 T cell receptor beta chains below, sequenced in a study of T cell responses to AZD1222 COVID-19 vaccine. Data came from immunoSEQ multiplex PCR; TCRdb stores just in-frame clones and leaves some out. The sample has 95,000 to 150,000 clones, more than 75% seen once. This material consisted of peripheral blood, taken on day 0 of AZD1222 vaccination. Source of these receptors: an adult in good health.

The genes are TRBV6-5 and TRBJ1-3, with 7 bases matching TRBD1. V dropped 7 bases and J dropped 6; count of bases not matched to a gene: 9. The CDR3 is 14 amino acids. Germline-derived CDR1 and CDR2 are MNHEY and SVGAGI. This CDR3 is CASTATGLENTIYF. The CDR3 nucleotides are TGTGCCAGCACCGCGACAGGGTTGGAAAACACCATATATTTT.

The J gene is TRBJ1-3, the V gene TRBV5-1, with D unclear. CDR3 length: 13 residues. The V end lost 6 bases, the J end lost 4 bases, and 11 bases lay between the germline ends. Germline CDR1 reads SGHRS; CDR2 reads YFSETQ. The CDR3, as DNA: TGCGCCAGCAAAAAGGGAGAGGGAAACACCATATATTTT. It codes for CASKKGEGNTIYF.

The CDR3 is CASSQGVQYYGYTF. Here the CDR3 DNA reads TGCGCCAGCAGCCAAGGAGTACAGTACTATGGCTACACCTTC. J is TRBJ1-2 and V is TRBV4-1; no reliable D call. Germline values: CDR1 MGHRA, CDR2 YSYEKL. CDR3 length equals 14 residues. V lost 1 base to trimming and J lost 3 bases, with 9 bases between them.

The chain carries TRBV5-1 and TRBJ1-4, with D possibly being TRBD1 (6 bases). Germline-derived CDR1 and CDR2 are SGHRS and YFSETQ. The CDR3 loop spans 15 amino acids. V was cut by 3 bases and J by 4 bases, with 13 bases left in between. As DNA, the CDR3 is TGCGCCAGCAGCTCCTCGACAGGTTATAATGAAAAACTGTTTTTT. Translating it yields CASSSSTGYNEKLFF.

The rearrangement uses TRBV19 and TRBJ1-1; TRBD1 matches 10 bases. Trimming at V came to 6 bases and at J to 6 bases, leaving 4 bases not matched to a gene. The length of the CDR3 is 13 residues. Germline values: CDR1 LNHDA, CDR2 SQIVND (reference sequence). CDR3 amino acids: CASRRQGAAEAFF. The CDR3 DNA sequence: TGTGCCAGTAGGAGACAGGGGGCGGCTGAAGCTTTCTTT.

J is TRBJ2-2 and V is TRBV24-1; no clear D. CDR1 and CDR2 (germline): KGHDR, SFDVKD. The CDR3 is 11 residues long. The V gene lost 5 bases and the J gene lost 7 bases, with 4 bases spanning the gap. CDR3 residues: CATSGVGELFF. In DNA form, the CDR3 reads TGTGCCACCAGTGGGGTCGGGGAGCTGTTTTTT.

V is TRBV9 and J is TRBJ2-7, with 8 bases lining up with TRBD1. The CDR3 totals 15 residues. Germline trimming cut 0 bases from V and 3 bases from J; bases unmatched to any gene: 5. Germline lookup yields CDR1 SGDLS and CDR2 YYNGEE. The DNA for the CDR3 is TGTGCCAGCAGCGTAGCACCCGGACAGGGCTACGAGCAGTACTTC. Encoded protein: CASSVAPGQGYEQYF. Complete variable domain (other parts from reference TRBV9 and TRBJ2-7): DSGVTQTPKHLITATGQRVTLRCSPRSGDLSVYWYQQSLDQGLQFLIQYYNGEERAKGNILERFSAQQFPDLHSELNLSSLELGDSALYFCASSVAPGQGYEQYFGPGTRLTVT.

The rearrangement links TRBV5-1 to TRBJ1-2, with D unresolved. The length of the CDR3 is 15 residues. Per the germline V gene, CDR1 is SGHRS and CDR2 is YFSETQ. Trimming removed 4 bases from V and 6 bases from J, with 19 bases in between. Here the CDR3 reads CASSQTISGRDGYTF. In nucleotides, the CDR3 is TGCGCCAGCAGCCAGACCATCAGCGGTCGGGATGGCTACACCTTC.

This clone was detected once. The J gene is TRBJ2-7, the V gene TRBV10-3; either TRBD1 or TRBD2 may supply D (5 bases each). The CDR3 length is 19 residues. Deletions cut 5 bases from V and 7 bases from J, with 33 bases between. CDR1 ENHRY and CDR2 SYGVKD come from the germline V gene. The CDR3 region is CAISIGQARFWGVLWEQYF. The CDR3 DNA is TGTGCCATCAGTATCGGACAAGCCCGGTTTTGGGGAGTGCTCTGGGAGCAGTACTTC.